Below are 5 T cell receptor beta chains sequenced from a single sample in a study of cytomegalovirus exposure and HLA in healthy donors. PCR primers comprised 60 Vbeta and 13 Jbeta primers. Only in-frame clones appear in the TCRdb table, and some are missing; sequencing was by immunoSEQ multiplex PCR. This sample has almost 90,000 clones, with around 85% found just once. Sequencing used PBMCs. The receptors stem from a man aged 40-50 years in good health and CMV-seropositive.

This rearrangement joins TRBV5-1 to TRBJ2-3; 8 bases agree with TRBD1. The CDR3 consists of 15 residues. Trimming cost V 3 bases and J 2 bases; bases outside gene matches: 5. Looked up from germline, CDR1 is SGHRS and CDR2 is YFSETQ. Here the CDR3 DNA reads TGCGCCAGCAGCTACCGGGACAGGCTCACAGATACGCAGTATTTT. It codes for CASSYRDRLTDTQYF.

The J gene is TRBJ2-1, the V gene TRBV14; perhaps TRBD1 as D (6 bases). Germline loops: CDR1 SGHDN, CDR2 FVKESK. The germline V and J ends were trimmed by 2 bases and 5 bases, with 13 bases remaining between them. This CDR3 has 15 residues. CDR3 protein: CASSQRRGQHNEQFF. CDR3 sequence (DNA): TGTGCCAGCAGCCAACGCAGGGGCCAACACAATGAGCAGTTCTTC.

This clone appeared a single time. A read error may account for a junction end that differs from germline. Other DNA sequences in the same sample also yield this CDR3. The chain couples TRBV5-1 to TRBJ2-7, with 8 positions matching TRBD1. Germline V CDR1 and CDR2: SGHRS, YFSETQ. This CDR3 spans 16 amino acids. CDR3 coding DNA: TGCGCCAGCAGCTCGGGATCCCTTACAGGGGGTAGGGAGCAATACTTC. The encoded protein is CASSSGSLTGGREQYF.

The V call is TRBV19, the J call TRBJ2-7; D possibly corresponds to TRBD1 (6 bases). Germline loops: CDR1 LNHDA, CDR2 SQIVND (reference sequence). V lost 3 bases, J lost 2 bases, and 14 bases lay in between. CDR3 length: 15 residues. DNA of the CDR3: TGTGCCAGTAGTATGGGGCAGGGGCTCGCCTACGAGCAGTACTTC. Amino acids: CASSMGQGLAYEQYF.

The chain carries TRBV27 and TRBJ2-2; 7 bases fit TRBD1. Germline V gene sequence: CDR1 MNHEY, CDR2 SMNVEV (reference sequence). V lost 5 bases to trimming and J lost 3 bases; unmatched junction nucleotides: 6. The CDR3 length is 15 residues. For the CDR3, the DNA is TGTGCCAGCAGTCTGGACAGGATGGACACCGGGGAGCTGTTTTTT. Translating it yields CASSLDRMDTGELFF.